This entry lists 5 T cell receptor beta chains sequenced from one sample in a study of blood T cell repertoires in COVID-19 (dated by TCRdb to about 2020). To prepare the library, the immunoSEQ multiplex PCR assay was applied. Not all clones reach the TCRdb copy of this immuneACCESS table, which keeps in-frame sequences only. Checked studies attribute under half of the gap to unresolved V genes and leave the rest unexplained. Recorded for this sample are around 100,000 clones; around nine tenths of them occurred a single time. The ten largest clonotypes hold 4% to 5.5% of the sample. The specimen was peripheral blood. The origin of the receptors is a middle-aged man with acute or convalescent COVID-19.

This clone has a handful of counts. The V gene is TRBV7-8, the J gene TRBJ2-2; weak D call: TRBD1 (6 bases). CDR3 length: 17 amino acids. V gave up 1 base and J gave up 4 bases, with 16 bases separating them. CDR1 and CDR2 (germline): SGHVS, FQNEAQ. The CDR3 DNA sequence: TGTGCCAGCAGCTTAGGTCCCGGACAGAGCCTCACCGGGGAGCTGTTTTTT. It yields the protein CASSLGPGQSLTGELFF.

The gene calls are TRBV29-1 and TRBJ2-1, with TRBD2 identical over 13 bases. The junction had 7 bases not matched to a gene; V was cut back by 0 bases and J by 8 bases. The V gene's germline CDR1 is SQVTM and CDR2 ANQGSEA. The CDR3 is 16 amino acids. The CDR3 is CSVEERTSGSRYEQFF. CDR3 sequence (DNA): TGCAGCGTTGAAGAGAGGACTAGCGGGAGTAGGTATGAGCAGTTCTTC.

The chain recombines TRBV2 with TRBJ2-5, with 9 bases aligning to TRBD2. With V trimmed by 10 bases and J by 4 bases, 13 bases remained unmatched. The CDR3 has 15 amino acids. CDR1 and CDR2 (germline): SNHLY, FYNNEI. The CDR3 sequence: CATKIGGGGRETQYF. The CDR3 region has the DNA TGTGCCACCAAGATAGGCGGGGGGGGTCGAGAGACCCAGTACTTC.

This clone has only one observation. V usage is TRBV11-2 and J usage is TRBJ2-3; 14 nucleotides align to TRBD2. After removal of 6 bases from V and 2 bases from J, the junction contained 7 bases not matched to a gene. CDR1 SGHAT and CDR2 FQNNGV come from the germline V gene. CDR3 length: 17 amino acids. The CDR3 bases are TGTGCCAGCAGTCCGGGACTAGCGGGGGCCATCACAGATACGCAGTATTTT. Its protein product is CASSPGLAGAITDTQYF. Full variable domain (rest looked up from reference TRBV11-2 and TRBJ2-3): EAGVAQSPRYKIIEKRQSVAFWCNPISGHATLYWYQQILGQGPKLLIQFQNNGVVDDSQLPKDRFSAERLKGVDSTLKIQPAKLEDSAVYLCASSPGLAGAITDTQYFGPGTRLTVL.

V gene TRBV11-3 combines with J gene TRBJ2-1; 11 bases agree with TRBD2. The junction had 4 bases not matched to a gene; V was cut back by 5 bases and J by 7 bases. The CDR3 is 14 amino acids. The V gene's germline CDR1 is SGHNT and CDR2 YENEEA. The DNA of the CDR3 is TGTGCCAGCAGCCAGACTAGCGGGGCTAATGAGCAGTTCTTC. Amino acids: CASSQTSGANEQFF.